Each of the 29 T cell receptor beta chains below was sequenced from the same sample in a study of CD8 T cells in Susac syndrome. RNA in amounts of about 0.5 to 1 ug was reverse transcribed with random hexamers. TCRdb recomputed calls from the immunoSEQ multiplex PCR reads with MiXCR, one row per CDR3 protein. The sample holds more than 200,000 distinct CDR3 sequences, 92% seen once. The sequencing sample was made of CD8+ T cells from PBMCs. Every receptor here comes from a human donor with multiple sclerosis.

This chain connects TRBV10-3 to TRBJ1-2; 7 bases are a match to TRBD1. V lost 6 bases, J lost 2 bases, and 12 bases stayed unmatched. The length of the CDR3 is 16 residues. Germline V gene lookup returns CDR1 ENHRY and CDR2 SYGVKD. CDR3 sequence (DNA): TGTGCCATCAGGTATACAGGGGAGAGACTCAACTATGGCTACACCTTC. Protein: CAIRYTGERLNYGYTF.

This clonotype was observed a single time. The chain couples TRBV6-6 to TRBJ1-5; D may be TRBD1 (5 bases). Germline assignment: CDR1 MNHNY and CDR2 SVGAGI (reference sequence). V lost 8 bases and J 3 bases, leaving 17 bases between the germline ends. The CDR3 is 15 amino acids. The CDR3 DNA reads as TGTGCCAGCTTTCCCCTACCGGGGCCCAATCAGCCCCAGCATTTT. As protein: CASFPLPGPNQPQHF.

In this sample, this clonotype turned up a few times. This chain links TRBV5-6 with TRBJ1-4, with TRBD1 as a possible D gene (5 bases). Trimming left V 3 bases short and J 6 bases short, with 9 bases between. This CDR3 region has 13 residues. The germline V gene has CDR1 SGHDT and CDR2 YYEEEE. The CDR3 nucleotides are TGTGCCAGCAGCTGGGGGGGAGATGAAAAACTGTTTTTT. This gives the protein CASSWGGDEKLFF.

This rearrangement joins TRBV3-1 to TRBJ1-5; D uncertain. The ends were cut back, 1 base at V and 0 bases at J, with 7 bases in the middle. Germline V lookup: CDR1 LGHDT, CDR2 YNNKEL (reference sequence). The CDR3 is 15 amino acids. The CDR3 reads CASSQVLDSNQPQHF. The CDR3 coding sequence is TGTGCCAGCAGCCAAGTTCTAGATAGCAATCAGCCCCAGCATTTT.

As DNA, the CDR3 is TGTGCCAGCAGCTTAGAAGAGGGAAACGAGCAGTACTTC. Translation: CASSLEEGNEQYF. The chain carries TRBV7-6 and TRBJ2-7; D may be TRBD2 (5 bases). The CDR3 length is 13 residues. V was cut by 1 base and J by 5 bases, with 9 bases left in between. Germline V gives CDR1 SGHVS, CDR2 FNYEAQ. Full variable domain (missing parts from reference TRBV7-6 and TRBJ2-7): GAGVSQSPRYKVTKRGQDVALRCDPISGHVSLYWYRQALGQGPEFLTYFNYEAQQDKSGLPNDRFSAERPEGSISTLTIQRTEQRDSAMYRCASSLEEGNEQYFGPGTRLTVT.

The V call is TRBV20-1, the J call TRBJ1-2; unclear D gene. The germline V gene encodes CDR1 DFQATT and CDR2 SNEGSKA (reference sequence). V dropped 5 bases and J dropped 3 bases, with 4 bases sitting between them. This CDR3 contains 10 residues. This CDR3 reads CSARYYGYTF. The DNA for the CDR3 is TGCAGTGCTCGCTACTATGGCTACACCTTC.

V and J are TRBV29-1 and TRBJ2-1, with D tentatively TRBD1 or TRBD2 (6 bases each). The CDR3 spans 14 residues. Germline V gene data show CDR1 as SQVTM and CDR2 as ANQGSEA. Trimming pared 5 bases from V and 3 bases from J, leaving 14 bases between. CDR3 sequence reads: CSVNGGLVYNEQFF. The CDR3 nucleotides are TGCAGCGTTAACGGGGGCTTAGTCTACAATGAGCAGTTCTTC.

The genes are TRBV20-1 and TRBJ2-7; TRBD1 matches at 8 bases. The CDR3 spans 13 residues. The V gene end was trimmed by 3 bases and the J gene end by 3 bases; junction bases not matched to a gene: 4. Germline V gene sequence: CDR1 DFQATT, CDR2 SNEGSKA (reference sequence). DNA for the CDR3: TGCAGTGCTAGGGGACAGGTGATCTACGAGCAGTACTTC. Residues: CSARGQVIYEQYF.

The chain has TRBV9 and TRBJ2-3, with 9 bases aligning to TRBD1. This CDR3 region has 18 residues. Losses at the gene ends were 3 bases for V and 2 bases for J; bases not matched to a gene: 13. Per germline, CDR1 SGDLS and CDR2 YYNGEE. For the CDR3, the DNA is TGTGCCAGCAGCGACAACCTCCGGGACAGGGAATTCACAGATACGCAGTATTTT. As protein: CASSDNLRDREFTDTQYF.

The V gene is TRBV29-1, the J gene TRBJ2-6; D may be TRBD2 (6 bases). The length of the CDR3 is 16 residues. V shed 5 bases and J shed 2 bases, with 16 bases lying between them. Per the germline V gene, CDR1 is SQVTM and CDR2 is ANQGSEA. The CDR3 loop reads CSVRVEGRAGANVLTF. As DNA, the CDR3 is TGCAGCGTTCGGGTGGAGGGCCGAGCTGGGGCCAACGTCCTGACTTTC. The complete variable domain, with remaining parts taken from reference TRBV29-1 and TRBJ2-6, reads SAVISQKPSRDICQRGTSLTIQCQVDSQVTMMFWYRQQPGQSLTLIATANQGSEATYESGFVIDKFPISRPNLTFSTLTVSNMSPEDSSIYLCSVRVEGRAGANVLTFGAGSRLTVL.

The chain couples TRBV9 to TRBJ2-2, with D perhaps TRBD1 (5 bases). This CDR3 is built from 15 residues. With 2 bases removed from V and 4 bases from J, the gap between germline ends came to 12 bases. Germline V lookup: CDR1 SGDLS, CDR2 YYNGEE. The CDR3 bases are TGTGCCAGCAGCGTCGGGTCAGGGTTCACCGGGGAGCTGTTTTTT. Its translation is CASSVGSGFTGELFF. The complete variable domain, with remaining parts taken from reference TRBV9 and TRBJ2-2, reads DSGVTQTPKHLITATGQRVTLRCSPRSGDLSVYWYQQSLDQGLQFLIQYYNGEERAKGNILERFSAQQFPDLHSELNLSSLELGDSALYFCASSVGSGFTGELFFGEGSRLTVL.

CDR3 sequence: CASSLIGSGSSTDTQYF. As DNA, the CDR3 is TGTGCCAGCAGCCTTATCGGGAGCGGGAGTAGCACAGATACGCAGTATTTT. The chain carries TRBV7-8 and TRBJ2-3, with 8 bases lining up with TRBD2. This CDR3 has 17 amino acids. Germline V gene data show CDR1 as SGHVS and CDR2 as FQNEAQ. Trimming cost V 5 bases and J 0 bases; bases outside gene matches: 10.

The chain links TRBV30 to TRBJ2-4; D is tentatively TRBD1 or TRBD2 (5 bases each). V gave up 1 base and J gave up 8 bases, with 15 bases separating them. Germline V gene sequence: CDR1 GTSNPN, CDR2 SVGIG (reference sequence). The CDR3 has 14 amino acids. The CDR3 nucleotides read TGTGCCTGGAGTGACCGGGACCTAGAACACATTCAGTACTTC. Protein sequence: CAWSDRDLEHIQYF. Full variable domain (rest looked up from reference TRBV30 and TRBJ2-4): SQTIHQWPATLVQPVGSPLSLECTVEGTSNPNLYWYRQAAGRGLQLLFYSVGIGQISSEVPQNLSASRPQDRQFILSSKKLLLSDSGFYLCAWSDRDLEHIQYFGAGTRLSVL.

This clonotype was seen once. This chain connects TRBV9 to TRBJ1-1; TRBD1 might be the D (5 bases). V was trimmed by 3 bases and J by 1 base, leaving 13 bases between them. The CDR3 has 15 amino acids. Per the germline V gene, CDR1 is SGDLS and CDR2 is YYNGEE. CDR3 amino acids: CASSGVGGTNTEAFF. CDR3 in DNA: TGTGCCAGCAGCGGGGTCGGTGGGACGAACACTGAAGCTTTCTTT.

This CDR3 is CASSLFGSETQYF. The CDR3 DNA reads as TGTGCCAGCAGCTTATTTGGGTCGGAGACCCAGTACTTC. The chain recombines TRBV7-8 with TRBJ2-5; D not resolved. This CDR3 is built from 13 residues. Between the trimmed V and J ends, which lost 2 bases and 5 bases, there was a span of 9 bases. Germline V lookup: CDR1 SGHVS, CDR2 FQNEAQ.

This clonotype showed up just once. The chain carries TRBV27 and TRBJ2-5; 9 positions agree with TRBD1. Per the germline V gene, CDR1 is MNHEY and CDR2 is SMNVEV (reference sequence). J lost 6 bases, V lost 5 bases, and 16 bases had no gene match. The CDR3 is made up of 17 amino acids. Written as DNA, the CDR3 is TGTGCCAGCAGTCCCAAAGCGGGGACAGGGATGGTGAAGACCCAGTACTTC. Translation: CASSPKAGTGMVKTQYF.

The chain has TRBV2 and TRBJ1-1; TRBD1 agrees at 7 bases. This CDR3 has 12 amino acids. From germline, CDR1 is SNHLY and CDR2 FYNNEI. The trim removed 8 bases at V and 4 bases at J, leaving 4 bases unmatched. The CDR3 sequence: CASVPGGTEAFF. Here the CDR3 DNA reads TGTGCCAGCGTTCCAGGGGGCACTGAAGCTTTCTTT.

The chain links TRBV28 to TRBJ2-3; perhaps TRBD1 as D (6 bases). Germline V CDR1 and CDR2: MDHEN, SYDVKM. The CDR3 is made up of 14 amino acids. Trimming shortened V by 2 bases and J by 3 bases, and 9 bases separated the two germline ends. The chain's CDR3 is CASSLRQATDTQYF. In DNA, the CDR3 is TGTGCCAGCAGTTTACGACAGGCTACAGATACGCAGTATTTT.

CDR3 coding DNA: TGTGCCACCAGTGATTTGCACCGTACAGGGGGCCGACTTGGCTACACCTTC. Translating it yields CATSDLHRTGGRLGYTF. V gene TRBV24-1 combines with J gene TRBJ1-2, with 9 bases that match TRBD1. There are 17 residues in the CDR3. V shed 0 bases and J 7 bases; nucleotides not matched to a gene: 11. From germline, CDR1 is KGHDR and CDR2 SFDVKD.

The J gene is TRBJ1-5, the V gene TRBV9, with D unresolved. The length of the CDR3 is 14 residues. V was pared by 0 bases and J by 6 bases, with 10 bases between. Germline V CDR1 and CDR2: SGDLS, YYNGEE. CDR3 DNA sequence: TGTGCCAGCAGCGTAGGAGGGTTGGGTCAGCCCCAGCATTTT. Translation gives CASSVGGLGQPQHF.

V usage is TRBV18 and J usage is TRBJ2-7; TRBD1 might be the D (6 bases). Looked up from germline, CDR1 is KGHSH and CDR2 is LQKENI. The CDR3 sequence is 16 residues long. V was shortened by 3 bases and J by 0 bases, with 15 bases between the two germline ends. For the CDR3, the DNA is TGTGCCAGCTCACCTTACCCGACAGGATCCTCCTACGAGCAGTACTTC. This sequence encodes CASSPYPTGSSYEQYF. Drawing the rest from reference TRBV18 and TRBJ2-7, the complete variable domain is NAGVMQNPRHLVRRRGQEARLRCSPMKGHSHVYWYRQLPEEGLKFMVYLQKENIIDESGMPKERFSAEFPKEGPSILRIQQVVRGDSAAYFCASSPYPTGSSYEQYFGPGTRLTVT.

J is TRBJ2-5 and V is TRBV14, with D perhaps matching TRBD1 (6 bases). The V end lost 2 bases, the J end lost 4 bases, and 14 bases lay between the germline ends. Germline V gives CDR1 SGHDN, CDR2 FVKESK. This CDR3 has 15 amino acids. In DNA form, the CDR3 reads TGTGCCAGCAGCCAATTCAAGGGGGTAGGAGAGACCCAGTACTTC. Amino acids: CASSQFKGVGETQYF.

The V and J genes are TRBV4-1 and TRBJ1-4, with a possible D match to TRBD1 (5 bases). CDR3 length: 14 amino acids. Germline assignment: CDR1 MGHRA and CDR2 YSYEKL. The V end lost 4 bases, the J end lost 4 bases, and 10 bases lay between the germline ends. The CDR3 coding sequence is TGCGCCAGCAGCCCGACAGCGTTTAATGAAAAACTGTTTTTT. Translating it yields CASSPTAFNEKLFF.

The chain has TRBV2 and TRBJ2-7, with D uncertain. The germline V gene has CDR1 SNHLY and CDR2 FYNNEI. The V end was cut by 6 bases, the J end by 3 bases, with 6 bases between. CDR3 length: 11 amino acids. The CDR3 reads CASRNDYEQYF. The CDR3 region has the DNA TGTGCCAGCAGAAATGACTACGAGCAGTACTTC.

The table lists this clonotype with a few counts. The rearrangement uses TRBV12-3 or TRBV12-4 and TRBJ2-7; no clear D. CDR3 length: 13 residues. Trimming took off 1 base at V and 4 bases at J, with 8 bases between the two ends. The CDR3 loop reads CASSLGAAYEQYF. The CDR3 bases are TGTGCCAGCAGTTTAGGGGCTGCATACGAGCAGTACTTC.

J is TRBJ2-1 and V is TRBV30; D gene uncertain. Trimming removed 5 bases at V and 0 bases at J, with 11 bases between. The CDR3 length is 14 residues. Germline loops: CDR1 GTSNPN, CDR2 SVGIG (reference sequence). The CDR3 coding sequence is TGTGCCTGGTTTCCGGGTCCCTCCTACAATGAGCAGTTCTTC. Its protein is CAWFPGPSYNEQFF. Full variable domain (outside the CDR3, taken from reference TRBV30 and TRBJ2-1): SQTIHQWPATLVQPVGSPLSLECTVEGTSNPNLYWYRQAAGRGLQLLFYSVGIGQISSEVPQNLSASRPQDRQFILSSKKLLLSDSGFYLCAWFPGPSYNEQFFGPGTRLTVL.

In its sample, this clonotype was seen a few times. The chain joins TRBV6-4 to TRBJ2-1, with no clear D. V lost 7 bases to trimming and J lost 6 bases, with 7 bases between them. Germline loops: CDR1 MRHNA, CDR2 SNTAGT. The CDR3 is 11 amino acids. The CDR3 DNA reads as TGTGCCAGCAAATCAGGCAATGAGCAGTTCTTC. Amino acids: CASKSGNEQFF.

The CDR3: CASSIGQGQNNEQFF. CDR3 nucleotide sequence: TGTGCCAGCAGCATCGGACAGGGGCAGAACAATGAGCAGTTCTTC. This chain joins TRBV7-6 and TRBJ2-1, with TRBD1 matching 9 bases. The CDR3 is 15 residues long. The V gene end was trimmed by 5 bases and the J gene end by 5 bases; junction bases not matched to a gene: 7. CDR1 and CDR2 from the germline V gene are SGHVS and FNYEAQ.

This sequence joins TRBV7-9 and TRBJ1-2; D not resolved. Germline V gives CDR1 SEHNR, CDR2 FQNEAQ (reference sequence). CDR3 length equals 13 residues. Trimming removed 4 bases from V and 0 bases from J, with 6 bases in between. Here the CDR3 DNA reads TGTGCCAGCAGCTCAGTCTCTAACTATGGCTACACCTTC. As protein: CASSSVSNYGYTF.